These 27 T cell receptor beta chains share one sample of origin, sequenced in a study of CD8 T cells in Susac syndrome. With random hexamers, reverse transcription was performed on 0.5 to 1 ug of RNA. MiXCR, applied by TCRdb to the immunoSEQ multiplex PCR reads, yields one record per CDR3 protein. The top ten clones hold over 0.11% of a sample with 150,000 to 200,000 distinct CDR3 sequences, 80% to 95% of them seen once. Sequenced: CD4+ T cells from PBMCs. Source of these receptors: a human donor in good health.

This chain joins TRBV7-7 and TRBJ2-6; maybe TRBD2 (5 bases). Trimming cost V 1 base and J 3 bases, with 10 bases left between them. Germline lookup yields CDR1 SSHAT and CDR2 FNYEAQ (reference sequence). The CDR3 is 16 amino acids. DNA of the CDR3: TGTGCCAGCAGCTTAGACGGAGGTGGTGGGGCCAACGTCCTGACTTTC. Translating gives CASSLDGGGGANVLTF.

The chain joins TRBV5-4 to TRBJ2-3, with D uncertain. V was shortened by 4 bases and J by 4 bases, with 7 bases between the two germline ends. The CDR3 covers 12 residues. The germline V gene has CDR1 SGHNT and CDR2 YYREEE (reference sequence). The CDR3 is CASSPTSDTQYF. For the CDR3, the DNA is TGTGCCAGCAGCCCGACCTCAGATACGCAGTATTTT.

The chain couples TRBV18 to TRBJ2-2; 7 bases fit TRBD1. Trimming removed 1 base from V and 6 bases from J; junction bases left unmatched: 8. In germline, CDR1 is KGHSH, CDR2 LQKENI. The CDR3 contains 16 residues. CDR3 nucleotide sequence: TGTGCCAGCTCACCACAGGACGGCACAGGGGCCGGGGAGCTGTTTTTT. Amino acids: CASSPQDGTGAGELFF. Supplemented by reference TRBV18 and TRBJ2-2, the full variable domain reads NAGVMQNPRHLVRRRGQEARLRCSPMKGHSHVYWYRQLPEEGLKFMVYLQKENIIDESGMPKERFSAEFPKEGPSILRIQQVVRGDSAAYFCASSPQDGTGAGELFFGEGSRLTVL.

This clonotype was seen a single time. The chain uses TRBV6-5 and TRBJ2-6, with 9 bases identical to TRBD1. CDR1 is MNHEY, CDR2 SVGAGI, per germline. The V and J ends lost 0 bases and 0 bases, in that order; junction bases with no gene match: 3. The CDR3 has 18 amino acids. CDR3 sequence reads: CASSYSGQGLSGANVLTF. The CDR3 DNA follows: TGTGCCAGCAGTTACTCGGGACAGGGCCTCTCTGGGGCCAACGTCCTGACTTTC.

V and J are TRBV7-9 and TRBJ1-2; a weak D match, TRBD1 (6 bases). V was clipped by 2 bases and J by 0 bases, with 19 bases between them. In germline, CDR1 is SEHNR, CDR2 FQNEAQ (reference sequence). The CDR3 sequence is 18 residues long. The CDR3 region has the DNA TGTGCCAGCAGCTTACCCGGGGGCCCTATCGGGGCTAACTATGGCTACACCTTC. It encodes CASSLPGGPIGANYGYTF. Together with reference TRBV7-9 and TRBJ1-2, the CDR3 gives the full variable domain: DTGVSQNPRHKITKRGQNVTFRCDPISEHNRLYWYRQTLGQGPEFLTYFQNEAQLEKSRLLSDRFSAERPKGSFSTLEIQRTEQGDSAMYLCASSLPGGPIGANYGYTFGSGTRLTVV.

In DNA, the CDR3 is TGTGCCAGCAGCTTACTGGGACCGAACACTGAAGCTTTCTTT. Amino acid sequence: CASSLLGPNTEAFF. The rearrangement links TRBV7-2 to TRBJ1-1; weak D call: TRBD1 (5 bases). The CDR3 spans 14 residues. Trimming stripped 2 bases from V and 1 base from J, with 8 bases between. CDR1 SGHTA and CDR2 FQGNSA come from the germline V gene.

This chain joins TRBV2 and TRBJ1-1; TRBD1 aligns across 7 bases. V was clipped by 6 bases and J by 0 bases; unmatched bases: 7. Per the germline V gene, CDR1 is SNHLY and CDR2 is FYNNEI. The length of the CDR3 is 15 residues. The CDR3: CASRSRQGLNTEAFF. The DNA of the CDR3 is TGTGCCAGCAGATCAAGACAGGGATTGAACACTGAAGCTTTCTTT.

This sequence joins TRBV10-3 and TRBJ1-1; 10 nucleotides line up with TRBD1. Per germline, CDR1 ENHRY and CDR2 SYGVKD. After removal of 10 bases from V and 4 bases from J, the junction contained 6 bases not matched to a gene. This CDR3 spans 13 amino acids. CDR3 in amino acids: CATGTGESTEAFF. The CDR3 bases are TGTGCCACCGGGACAGGGGAGAGCACTGAAGCTTTCTTT.

The gene calls are TRBV3-1 and TRBJ2-5; 8 bases are shared with TRBD2. Unmatched junction bases numbered 6, after V lost 3 bases and J lost 3 bases. Per the germline V gene, CDR1 is LGHDT and CDR2 is YNNKEL (reference sequence). The CDR3 is 15 residues long. CDR3 sequence reads: CASSQYVSGEETQYF. CDR3 coding DNA: TGTGCCAGCAGCCAGTATGTTAGCGGGGAAGAGACCCAGTACTTC.

This chain uses TRBV6-5 with TRBJ2-3; possibly TRBD2 for D (5 bases). The CDR3 is made up of 13 amino acids. Germline V gene data show CDR1 as MNHEY and CDR2 as SVGAGI. With 2 bases removed from V and 11 bases from J, the gap between germline ends came to 14 bases. In DNA form, the CDR3 reads TGTGCCAGCAGTTACGGAAGGGCGGGTTGGCAGTATTTT. Amino acid sequence: CASSYGRAGWQYF.

This clonotype was detected once. The CDR3 sequence: CASSRSEYGTGSGNTIYF. The CDR3, as DNA: TGTGCCAGCAGCCGAAGTGAATATGGGACAGGGTCCGGAAACACCATATATTTT. The chain has TRBV3-1 and TRBJ1-3; 9 nucleotides align to TRBD1. This CDR3 spans 18 amino acids. V trimming: 4 bases; J trimming: 4 bases; junction bases outside the gene matches: 14. Germline CDR1 reads LGHDT; CDR2 reads YNNKEL (reference sequence).

The chain uses TRBV20-1 and TRBJ2-3; D is unclear. CDR1 DFQATT and CDR2 SNEGSKA come from the germline V gene (reference sequence). The V end was cut by 6 bases, the J end by 5 bases, with 18 bases between. The CDR3 has 14 residues. The CDR3 sequence: CSARFTGVEDTQYF. CDR3 sequence (DNA): TGCAGTGCCCGCTTTACGGGCGTGGAAGATACGCAGTATTTT.

The chain joins TRBV3-1 to TRBJ2-7; perhaps TRBD2 as D (7 bases). This CDR3 has 15 residues. V shed 4 bases and J shed 2 bases, with 15 bases lying between them. CDR1 and CDR2 from the germline V gene are LGHDT and YNNKEL (reference sequence). CDR3 sequence: CASSLQHGGPYEQYF. The CDR3 DNA is TGTGCCAGCAGCCTGCAACACGGGGGGCCCTACGAGCAGTACTTC.

The chain recombines TRBV9 with TRBJ2-1; perhaps TRBD2 as D (6 bases). V lost 3 bases and J lost 4, with 14 bases in between. CDR3 size: 15 residues. Looked up from germline, CDR1 is SGDLS and CDR2 is YYNGEE. CDR3 residues: CASSGRGSGYNEQFF. The CDR3 DNA reads as TGTGCCAGCAGCGGCCGGGGCAGCGGGTACAATGAGCAGTTCTTC.

The chain joins TRBV3-1 to TRBJ2-3; perhaps D is TRBD1 or TRBD2 (6 bases each). Germline V gene lookup returns CDR1 LGHDT and CDR2 YNNKEL (reference sequence). The CDR3 totals 15 residues. The ends were cut back, 2 bases at V and 0 bases at J, with 9 bases in the middle. The CDR3 DNA reads as TGTGCCAGCAGCCAACGGGGGCCTAGCACAGATACGCAGTATTTT. This codes for CASSQRGPSTDTQYF.

The chain carries TRBV7-2 and TRBJ2-2; 9 bases align to TRBD1. Germline V gives CDR1 SGHTA, CDR2 FQGNSA. J gave up 7 bases and V 7 bases, and 13 bases lay outside the gene matches. CDR3 length: 16 amino acids. DNA for the CDR3: TGTGCCAGCAACCCATCGCCGGGACAGGGAGGCGGGGAGCTGTTTTTT. Protein: CASNPSPGQGGGELFF.

V gene TRBV3-1 combines with J gene TRBJ2-5; TRBD2 agrees at 11 bases. CDR1 is LGHDT and CDR2 is YNNKEL in the germline V gene (reference sequence). The V segment lost 4 bases and the J segment 0 bases; nucleotides outside the gene matches: 1. CDR3 length: 15 residues. The CDR3 is CASSRLAGNQETQYF. DNA of the CDR3: TGTGCCAGCAGCCGACTAGCGGGGAACCAAGAGACCCAGTACTTC.

As to this clonotype: One end of the junction does not line up with germline, which may come from a read error. V usage is TRBV2 and J usage is TRBJ1-1; no definite D call. The V gene's germline CDR1 is SNHLY and CDR2 FYNNEI. The CDR3 extends over 12 amino acids. CDR3 in DNA: TGTGCCAGCAGCCGAACGGGGAGTGAAACTTTCTTT. It is translated as CASSRTGSETFF.

V is TRBV30 and J is TRBJ1-6; D is possibly TRBD1 (6 bases). The CDR3 length is 13 residues. V lost 7 bases and J 5 bases, leaving 12 bases between the germline ends. Germline CDR1 is GTSNPN and CDR2 is SVGIG (reference sequence). The CDR3 nucleotides are TGTGCCTCGGATACAGGGAATAATTCACCCCTCCACTTT. Encoded protein: CASDTGNNSPLHF.

The chain links TRBV10-3 to TRBJ1-3, with D unclear. Trimming shortened V by 3 bases and J by 0 bases, and 9 bases separated the two germline ends. Germline V gene data show CDR1 as ENHRY and CDR2 as SYGVKD. This CDR3 has 15 amino acids. As DNA, the CDR3 is TGTGCCATCAGTGACAGTCTAAGCTCTGGAAACACCATATATTTT. The encoded protein is CAISDSLSSGNTIYF.

The chain has TRBV23-1 and TRBJ1-1; a weak D match, TRBD1 (6 bases). TRBV23-1 is designated an ORF whose function remains uncertain. The CDR3 totals 13 residues. Between the trimmed V and J ends, which lost 6 bases and 1 base, there was a span of 9 bases. The CDR3 DNA reads TGCGCCAGCAGACGGACAGAGAACACTGAAGCTTTCTTT. It yields the protein CASRRTENTEAFF.

J is TRBJ2-5 and V is TRBV10-2; 8 nucleotides line up with TRBD1. This CDR3 has 15 amino acids. Germline V CDR1 and CDR2: WSHSY, SAAADI. V shed 3 bases, J shed 1 base, and the junction held 4 bases outside the gene matches. CDR3 DNA: TGCGCCAGCAGTGACGCACAGGGGGGCCAAGAGACCCAGTACTTC. Its protein is CASSDAQGGQETQYF.

The V gene is TRBV29-1, the J gene TRBJ1-1; 9 bases fit TRBD1. V lost 6 bases and J lost 4; bases outside the gene matches: 3. The CDR3 spans 12 residues. CDR1 and CDR2 from the germline V gene are SQVTM and ANQGSEA. The CDR3, as DNA: TGCAGCGTCGGGACAGGGCGCACTGAAGCTTTCTTT. Translation: CSVGTGRTEAFF.

The chain recombines TRBV3-1 with TRBJ1-2; D is unclear. Germline V lookup: CDR1 LGHDT, CDR2 YNNKEL (reference sequence). This CDR3 is built from 14 residues. V was pared by 1 base and J by 2 bases, with 8 bases between. CDR3 sequence reads: CASSQGAQNYGYTF. Written as DNA, the CDR3 is TGTGCCAGCAGCCAAGGGGCACAAAACTATGGCTACACCTTC.

J is TRBJ1-2 and V is TRBV5-6; D may be TRBD1 (6 bases). Looked up from germline, CDR1 is SGHDT and CDR2 is YYEEEE. The CDR3 is 14 amino acids. Trimming stripped 4 bases from V and 5 bases from J, with 15 bases between. CDR3 sequence: CASSTGQLGYGYTF. CDR3 in DNA: TGTGCCAGCAGCACCGGACAGTTAGGATATGGCTACACCTTC.

The V call is TRBV19, the J call TRBJ2-3; 12 positions match TRBD2. Germline V gene sequence: CDR1 LNHDA, CDR2 SQIVND (reference sequence). The CDR3 runs 18 residues. With V trimmed by 5 bases and J by 0 bases, 9 bases remained unmatched. The CDR3 is CASSRSSGGATSTDTQYF. CDR3 nucleotide sequence: TGTGCCAGTAGTCGGTCTAGCGGGGGGGCTACAAGCACAGATACGCAGTATTTT.

This clonotype was observed a few times. The chain is built from TRBV11-2 and TRBJ1-6; the D is unclear. Trimming pared 5 bases from V and 13 bases from J, leaving 12 bases between. Germline CDR1 SGHAT, CDR2 FQNNGV. The CDR3 has 12 residues. CDR3 in amino acids: CASSLTYIPLHF. The CDR3 nucleotides are TGTGCCAGCAGCCTAACCTACATCCCCCTCCACTTT.